This T cell receptor (beta chain) was captured in a study of STAT5B mutations in CD4+ large granular lymphocyte leukemia. TCRdb's table, derived via immunoSEQ multiplex PCR, lists solely in-frame clones and lacks some. The data hold more than 20,000 clones, with about four fifths observed a single time. About this clone: Its matching antigen is unknown.

The CDR3 length is 16 residues. Germline loops: CDR1 MGHRA, CDR2 YSYEKL. V lost 4 bases to trimming and J lost 7 bases; unmatched junction nucleotides: 5. General observations from the study: Patient CD4-sorted repertoires stayed more clonal than healthy ones after leukemic-clone removal.

The TCR originated in a human donor in good health. Specimen: CD4+ T cells from blood buffy coats. The V gene is TRBV4-1, the J gene TRBJ2-1; 15 bases are shared with TRBD2. The CDR3 spells CASSPPGTSGRNEQFF. The CDR3 DNA follows: TGCGCCAGCAGCCCCCCCGGGACTAGCGGGAGGAATGAGCAGTTCTTC.